This is a list of T cell receptor beta chains from one sample in a study of blood T cell repertoires in COVID-19. TCRdb's copy holds only in-frame clones and misses some; the assay was immunoSEQ multiplex PCR. The repertoire holds over 150,000 clones, 94% seen once, with about 0.8% in the top ten. Sequenced sample: peripheral blood. These receptors originate from a man under 40 with COVID-19, enrolled during active disease. Each CDR3 is given with its conserved first and last residue. Each record gives: J gene, D gene, clone size, V gene, CDR3 protein, CDR3 DNA. The D gene is left open where the match is weak. Only some rows state a clone size, as once, few, many or a class for expanded clones.

TRBJ2-3 | TRBD1 | - | TRBV19 | CASSAGTGGPDTQYF | TGTGCCAGTTCCGCCGGGACAGGGGGCCCAGATACGCAGTATTTT
TRBJ1-1 | - | once | TRBV5-1 | CASSLDKNTEAFF | TGCGCCAGCAGCTTGGACAAGAACACTGAAGCTTTCTTT
TRBJ1-1 | - | - | TRBV6-5 | CASSIVRNTEAFF | TGTGCCAGCAGTATTGTGAGGAACACTGAAGCTTTCTTT
TRBJ1-5 | - | - | TRBV3-1/TRBV3-2 | CASSPEGSYQPQHF | TGTGCCAGCAGCCCCGAGGGCAGTTATCAGCCCCAGCATTTT
TRBJ2-7 | TRBD2 | - | TRBV3-1/TRBV3-2 | CASSQGTSQYEQYF | TGTGCCAGCAGCCAGGGGACTAGCCAATACGAGCAGTACTTC
TRBJ1-5 | TRBD1 | few | TRBV27 | CASSGLGQGHQPQHF | TGTGCCAGCAGTGGCCTTGGACAGGGTCATCAGCCCCAGCATTTT
TRBJ1-3 | - | - | TRBV3-1/TRBV3-2 | CASSHRGNTIYF | TGTGCCAGCAGCCACAGGGGAAACACCATATATTTT
TRBJ1-3 | - | - | TRBV4-1 | CASSQIKGSSSGNTIYF | TGCGCCAGCAGCCAAATCAAGGGGTCCAGCTCTGGAAACACCATATATTTT
TRBJ1-6 | TRBD1 | - | TRBV15 | CATSSEPGTGRNSPLHF | TGTGCCACCAGCAGTGAACCCGGGACAGGGCGGAATTCACCCCTCCACTTT
TRBJ2-1 | - | - | TRBV7-9 | CASSLGGAAHNEQFF | TGTGCCAGCAGCTTGGGGGGGGCCGCCCACAATGAGCAGTTCTTC
TRBJ2-7 | - | - | TRBV7-3 | CASSLGAGVPYEQYF | TGTGCCAGCAGCTTAGGGGCAGGGGTCCCCTACGAGCAGTACTTC
TRBJ2-5 | TRBD1 | - | TRBV7-3 | CASSSTGGQETQYF | TGTGCCAGCAGCTCAACAGGGGGCCAAGAGACCCAGTACTTC
TRBJ2-3 | - | - | TRBV6-5 | CASSYERHTDTQYF | TGTGCCAGCAGTTACGAGAGACACACAGATACGCAGTATTTT
TRBJ2-5 | TRBD1 | - | TRBV19 | CASSSASDREYQETQYF | TGTGCCAGTAGTTCCGCGTCGGACAGGGAATACCAAGAGACCCAGTACTTC
TRBJ2-3 | TRBD2 | - | TRBV10-2 | CASSAGAGTDTQYF | TGCGCCAGCTCAGCGGGGGCGGGCACAGATACGCAGTATTTT
TRBJ2-3 | TRBD2 | - | TRBV9 | CASSAGLGADTQYF | TGTGCCAGCAGCGCTGGACTAGGCGCAGATACGCAGTATTTT
TRBJ2-4 | TRBD2 | - | TRBV9 | CASSPVWELAGGIQYF | TGTGCCAGCAGCCCAGTCTGGGAACTAGCGGGGGGGATTCAGTACTTC